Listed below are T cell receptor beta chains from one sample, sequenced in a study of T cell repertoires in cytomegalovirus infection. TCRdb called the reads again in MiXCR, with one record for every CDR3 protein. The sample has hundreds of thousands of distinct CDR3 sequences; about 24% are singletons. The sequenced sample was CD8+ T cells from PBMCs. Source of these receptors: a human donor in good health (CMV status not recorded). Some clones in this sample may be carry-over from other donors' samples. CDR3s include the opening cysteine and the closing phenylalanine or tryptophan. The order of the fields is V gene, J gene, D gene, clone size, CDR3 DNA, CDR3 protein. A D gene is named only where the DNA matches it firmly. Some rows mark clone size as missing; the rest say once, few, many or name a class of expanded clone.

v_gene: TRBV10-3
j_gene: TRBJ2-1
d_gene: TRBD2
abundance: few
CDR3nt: TGTGCCATCACTTCGGGGGGCTACAATGAGCAGTTCTTC
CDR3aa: CAITSGGYNEQFF

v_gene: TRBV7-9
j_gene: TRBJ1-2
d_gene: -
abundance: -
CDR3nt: TGTGCCAGCAGCTTTGGACAGTACTATGGCTACACCTTC
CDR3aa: CASSFGQYYGYTF

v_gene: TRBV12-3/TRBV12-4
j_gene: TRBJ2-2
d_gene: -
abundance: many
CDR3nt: TGTGCCAGCAGTTTTTTTCGGCGGGGAGTGGCCGGGGAGCTGTTTTTT
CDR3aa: CASSFFRRGVAGELFF

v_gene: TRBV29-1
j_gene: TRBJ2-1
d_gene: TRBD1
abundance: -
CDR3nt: TGCAGCGTTGAACCAAGGGACAGCCTTTACAATGAGCAGTTCTTC
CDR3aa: CSVEPRDSLYNEQFF

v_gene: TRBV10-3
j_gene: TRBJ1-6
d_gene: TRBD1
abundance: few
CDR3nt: TGTGCCATCAGGGGAAAACTCGGACAGGGGTTGGATTCACCCCTCCACTTT
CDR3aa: CAIRGKLGQGLDSPLHF

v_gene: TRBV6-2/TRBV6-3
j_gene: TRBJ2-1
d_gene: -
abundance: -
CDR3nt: TGTGTCAGCAGACTTGACGGTGTAACCAATGAGCAGTTCTTC
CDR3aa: CVSRLDGVTNEQFF

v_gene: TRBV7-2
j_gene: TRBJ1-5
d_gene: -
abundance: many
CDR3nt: TGTGCCAGCAGCTTAGATGGGGAGCCTTATGCTTTCTCGCCCCAGCATTTT
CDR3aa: CASSLDGEPYAFSPQHF

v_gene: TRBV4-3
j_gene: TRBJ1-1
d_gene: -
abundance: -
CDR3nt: TGCGCCAGCAGCCAAGAGTCAGTCCTGCACATGAACACTGAAGCTTTCTTT
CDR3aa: CASSQESVLHMNTEAFF

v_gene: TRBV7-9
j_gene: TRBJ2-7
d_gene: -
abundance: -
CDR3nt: TGTGCCAGCAGCCAACCAGCGACCTACGAGCAGTACTTC
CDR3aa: CASSQPATYEQYF

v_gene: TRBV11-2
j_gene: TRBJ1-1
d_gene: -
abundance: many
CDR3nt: TGTGCCAGCAGCTTTTGGACAGCCCAGGGGAACACTGAAGCTTTCTTT
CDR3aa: CASSFWTAQGNTEAFF

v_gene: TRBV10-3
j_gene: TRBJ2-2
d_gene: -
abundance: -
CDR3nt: TGTGCCATCTCCAGTTCGAACACCGGGGAGCTGTTTTTT
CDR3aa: CAISSSNTGELFF

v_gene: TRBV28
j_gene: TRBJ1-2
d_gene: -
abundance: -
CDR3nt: TGTGCCAGCTCAATGGGGGCCCCATTTAGGGGGTCAAGGGATGGCTACACCTTC
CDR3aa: CASSMGAPFRGSRDGYTF

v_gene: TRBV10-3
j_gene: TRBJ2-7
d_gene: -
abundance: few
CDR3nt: TGTGCCATCAGTGACTATCGAGATTTAAGTACCTCGAGCTCCTACGAGCAGTACTTC
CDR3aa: CAISDYRDLSTSSSYEQYF

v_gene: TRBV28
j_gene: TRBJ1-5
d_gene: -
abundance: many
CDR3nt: TGTGCCAGCAGTTTGGGGGGCCCAGGCAATCAGCCCCAGCATTTT
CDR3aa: CASSLGGPGNQPQHF